Below, one T cell receptor beta chain is given with its context. Its antigen is still unknown. V dropped 5 bases and J dropped 5 bases, with 12 bases sitting between them. Germline values: CDR1 SGHTA, CDR2 FQGNSA. This CDR3 region has 13 residues. The authors distributed each subset's genomic DNA evenly over several immunoSEQ plates. Profiling relied on immunoSEQ multiplex PCR, and the TCRdb table lists in-frame clones only, not all of them. The table has around 510,000 clones, approximately 95% seen once; the top ten hold around 0.066%. This sample was taken from a study of shared clonotypes between healthy human individuals. Study findings and constraints: The sharing of roughly 5% of naive CD4 clonotypes was seen across several donors.

What was sequenced was naive CD4+ T cells sorted from blood. Subset here: CD45RA+ positively selected. J is TRBJ2-5 and V is TRBV7-2; D remains ambiguous. This sequence was found in a woman aged 25-40 years in good health. The CDR3 protein is CASSPATQETQYF. The CDR3 region has the DNA TGTGCCAGCAGCCCGGCGACGCAGGAGACCCAGTACTTC.